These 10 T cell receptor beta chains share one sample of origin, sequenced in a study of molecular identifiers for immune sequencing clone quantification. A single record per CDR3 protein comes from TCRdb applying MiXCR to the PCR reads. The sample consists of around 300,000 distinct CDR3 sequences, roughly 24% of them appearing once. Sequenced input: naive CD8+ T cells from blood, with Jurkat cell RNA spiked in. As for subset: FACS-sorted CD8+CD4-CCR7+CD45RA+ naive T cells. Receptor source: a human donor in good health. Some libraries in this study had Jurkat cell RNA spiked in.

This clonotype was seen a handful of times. This chain's CDR3 is CASRGADSTDTQYF. DNA for the CDR3: TGTGCCAGTCGGGGGGCCGACTCCACAGATACGCAGTATTTT. The chain combines TRBV2 with TRBJ2-3; TRBD2 is a possible D gene (7 bases). Germline lookup yields CDR1 SNHLY and CDR2 FYNNEI. With 9 bases removed from V and 2 bases from J, the gap between germline ends came to 15 bases. The length of the CDR3 is 14 residues.

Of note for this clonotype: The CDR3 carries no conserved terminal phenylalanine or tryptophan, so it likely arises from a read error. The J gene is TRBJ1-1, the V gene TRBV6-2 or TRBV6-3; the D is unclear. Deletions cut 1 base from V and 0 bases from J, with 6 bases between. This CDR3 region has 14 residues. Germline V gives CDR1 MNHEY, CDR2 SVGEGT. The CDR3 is CASSYYGMNTEAFL. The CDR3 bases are TGTGCCAGCAGTTACTACGGAATGAACACTGAAGCTTTCCTT.

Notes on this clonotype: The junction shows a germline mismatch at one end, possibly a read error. This CDR3 is CAGSPLGLAGTEQFF. The CDR3 nucleotides are TGTGCCGGCAGTCCGCTTGGACTAGCGGGAACTGAGCAGTTCTTC. The chain employs TRBV27 and TRBJ2-1; TRBD2 agrees at 12 bases. There are 15 residues in the CDR3. CDR1 is MNHEY, CDR2 SMNVEV, per germline (reference sequence).

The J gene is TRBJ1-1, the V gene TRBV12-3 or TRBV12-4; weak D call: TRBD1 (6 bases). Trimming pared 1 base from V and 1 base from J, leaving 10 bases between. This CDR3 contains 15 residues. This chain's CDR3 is CASSLEGGRNTEAFF. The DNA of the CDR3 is TGTGCCAGCAGTTTAGAAGGGGGGCGGAACACTGAAGCTTTCTTT.

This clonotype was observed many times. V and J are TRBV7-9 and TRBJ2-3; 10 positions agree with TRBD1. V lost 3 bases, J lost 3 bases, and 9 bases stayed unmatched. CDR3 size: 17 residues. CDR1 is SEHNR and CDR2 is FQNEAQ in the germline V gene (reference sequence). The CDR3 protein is CASSFLTGTGVTDTQYF. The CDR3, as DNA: TGTGCCAGCAGCTTCCTGACCGGGACAGGGGTGACAGATACGCAGTATTTT. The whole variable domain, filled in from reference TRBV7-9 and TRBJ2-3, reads DTGVSQNPRHKITKRGQNVTFRCDPISEHNRLYWYRQTLGQGPEFLTYFQNEAQLEKSRLLSDRFSAERPKGSFSTLEIQRTEQGDSAMYLCASSFLTGTGVTDTQYFGPGTRLTVL.

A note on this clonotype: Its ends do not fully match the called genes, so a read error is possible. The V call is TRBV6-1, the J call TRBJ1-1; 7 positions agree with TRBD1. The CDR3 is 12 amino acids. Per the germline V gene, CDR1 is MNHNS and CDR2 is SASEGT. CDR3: CAGSKQGTQAFF. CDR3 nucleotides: TGTGCCGGCAGTAAACAGGGGACTCAAGCTTTCTTT.

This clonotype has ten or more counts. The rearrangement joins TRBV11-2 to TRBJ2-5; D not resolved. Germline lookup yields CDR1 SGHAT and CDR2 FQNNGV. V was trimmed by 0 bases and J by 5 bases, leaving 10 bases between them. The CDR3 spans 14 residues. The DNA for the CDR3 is TGTGCCAGCAGCTTAGATCCCGTAGGGGAGACCCAGTACTTC. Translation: CASSLDPVGETQYF.

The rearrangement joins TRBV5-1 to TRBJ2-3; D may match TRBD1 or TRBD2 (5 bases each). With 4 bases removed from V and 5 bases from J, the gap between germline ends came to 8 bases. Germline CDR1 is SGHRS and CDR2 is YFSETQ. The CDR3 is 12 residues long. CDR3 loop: CASSAGRDTQYF. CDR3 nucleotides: TGCGCCAGCAGCGCAGGGAGAGATACGCAGTATTTT.

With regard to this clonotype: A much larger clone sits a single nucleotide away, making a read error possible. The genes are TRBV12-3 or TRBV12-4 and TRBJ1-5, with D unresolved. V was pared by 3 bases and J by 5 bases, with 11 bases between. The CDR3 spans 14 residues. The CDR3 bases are TGTGCCAGCAGTTTGGGTCAGGTATATCAGCCCCAGCATTTT. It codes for CASSLGQVYQPQHF.

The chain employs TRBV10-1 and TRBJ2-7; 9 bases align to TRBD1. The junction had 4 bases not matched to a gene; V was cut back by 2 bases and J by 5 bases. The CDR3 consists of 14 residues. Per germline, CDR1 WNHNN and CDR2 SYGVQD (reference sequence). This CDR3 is CASSERTGAHEQYF. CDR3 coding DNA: TGCGCCAGCAGTGAGCGGACAGGGGCCCACGAGCAGTACTTC.